The sequence of this T cell receptor beta chain was determined in a study of blood T cell repertoires in COVID-19. Study-level background: Both acute and convalescent COVID-19 samples were obtained from the United States, Italy and Spain. Sources were T cells, B-cell-depleted T cells, or PBMCs; the material itself was cDNA or gDNA.

Profiled with immunoSEQ multiplex PCR; TCRdb holds only in-frame clones, not every one. The data contain more than 40,000 clones, roughly 86% of them singletons. This sequence originates from a man aged 55 to 69 with active or convalescent COVID-19. Source material: peripheral blood.

CDR3 sequence: CASSNRGGPQHF. The DNA for the CDR3 is TGTGCCAGCAGCAACAGGGGGGGGCCCCAGCATTTT. The chain carries TRBV27 and TRBJ1-5, with 8 positions matching TRBD1. V shed 6 bases and J 9 bases; nucleotides not matched to a gene: 4. The length of the CDR3 is 12 residues. Germline CDR1 is MNHEY and CDR2 is SMNVEV (reference sequence).